These 21 T cell receptor beta chains were all obtained from the same sample, sequenced in a study of blood T cell repertoires in COVID-19. Data came from immunoSEQ multiplex PCR; TCRdb stores just in-frame clones and leaves some out. The profile shows 250,000 to 400,000 clones, roughly 90% of them singletons. Sequenced input: peripheral blood. The receptors shown here come from a woman aged 30 to 39 with COVID-19, enrolled during active disease.

This clone was detected only once. The J gene is TRBJ2-3, the V gene TRBV5-6; the match to TRBD2 covers 7 bases. Per germline, CDR1 SGHDT and CDR2 YYEEEE. Trimming cost V 1 base and J 2 bases; bases outside gene matches: 7. This CDR3 spans 16 amino acids. The CDR3 DNA reads as TGTGCCAGCAGCTTGACTCTGGGAGGGGCCACAGATACGCAGTATTTT. Protein sequence: CASSLTLGGATDTQYF.

The chain carries TRBV5-1 and TRBJ2-3, with TRBD2 identical over 7 bases. Germline CDR1 reads SGHRS; CDR2 reads YFSETQ. The trim removed 0 bases at V and 6 bases at J, leaving 4 bases unmatched. CDR3 length: 14 residues. CDR3 sequence (DNA): TGCGCCAGCAGCTTGGGTACCGGGGGGGATACGCAGTATTTT. Residues: CASSLGTGGDTQYF.

This clone was detected only once. The chain employs TRBV25-1 and TRBJ2-7, with TRBD1 matching over 7 bases. Germline-derived CDR1 and CDR2 are MGHDK and SYGVNS. The CDR3 is made up of 15 amino acids. J lost 0 bases, V lost 2 bases, and 4 bases had no gene match. CDR3 sequence (DNA): TGTGCCAGCAGTGAACCCCGGACAGGCTCCTACGAGCAGTACTTC. Translated, it gives CASSEPRTGSYEQYF.

The chain couples TRBV11-2 to TRBJ1-2; 7 nucleotides align to TRBD1. Per the germline V gene, CDR1 is SGHAT and CDR2 is FQNNGV. V shed 3 bases, J shed 0 bases, and the junction held 4 bases outside the gene matches. The CDR3 loop spans 15 amino acids. DNA of the CDR3: TGTGCCAGCAGCTTCCGGACAGGACCTAACTATGGCTACACCTTC. This codes for CASSFRTGPNYGYTF.

The chain links TRBV10-3 to TRBJ1-5; D possibly corresponds to TRBD1 (5 bases). The length of the CDR3 is 12 residues. Germline V gives CDR1 ENHRY, CDR2 SYGVKD. V shed 6 bases and J shed 5 bases, with 8 bases lying between them. The CDR3 loop is CAIRGLDQPQHF. The CDR3 DNA is TGTGCCATCAGGGGGCTCGATCAGCCCCAGCATTTT.

This chain connects TRBV12-3 or TRBV12-4 to TRBJ2-7; D perhaps matches TRBD2 (5 bases). CDR3 length equals 13 residues. Trimming took off 8 bases at V and 2 bases at J, with 13 bases between the two ends. In DNA, the CDR3 is TGTGCCAGCCAGAGGCCGGGAACCTACGAGCAGTACTTC. The encoded protein is CASQRPGTYEQYF.

This chain joins TRBV29-1 and TRBJ1-2; D uncertain. V was trimmed by 5 bases and J by 6 bases, leaving 16 bases between them. The germline gives CDR1 SQVTM, CDR2 ANQGSEA. This CDR3 comprises 13 residues. CDR3 DNA sequence: TGCAGCGTTACGGAGACGTCGGCTGATGGCTACACCTTC. It codes for CSVTETSADGYTF. Full variable domain (missing parts from reference TRBV29-1 and TRBJ1-2): SAVISQKPSRDICQRGTSLTIQCQVDSQVTMMFWYRQQPGQSLTLIATANQGSEATYESGFVIDKFPISRPNLTFSTLTVSNMSPEDSSIYLCSVTETSADGYTFGSGTRLTVV.

This clone was counted a single time. Other DNA variants within this sample encode the same CDR3. This chain links TRBV29-1 with TRBJ1-1, with 11 nucleotides matching TRBD1. Germline V gene data show CDR1 as SQVTM and CDR2 as ANQGSEA. V trimming: 6 bases; J trimming: 3 bases; junction bases outside the gene matches: 3. There are 13 residues in the CDR3. In nucleotides, the CDR3 is TGCAGCGTAGGGACAGGGGGTGACACTGAAGCTTTCTTT. Translated: CSVGTGGDTEAFF.

This clone was counted once. The chain carries TRBV29-1 and TRBJ1-1; D gene ambiguous. The ends were cut back, 0 bases at V and 11 bases at J, with 16 bases in the middle. This CDR3 is 13 amino acids long. Germline CDR1 is SQVTM and CDR2 is ANQGSEA. As DNA, the CDR3 is TGCAGCGTTGAAGATCAGGCGGGAACCCGCGCTTTCTTT. It is translated as CSVEDQAGTRAFF.

This rearrangement joins TRBV14 to TRBJ1-1, with 7 bases fitting TRBD1. This CDR3 comprises 15 residues. V lost 4 bases to trimming and J lost 8 bases; unmatched junction nucleotides: 13. Germline V gives CDR1 SGHDN, CDR2 FVKESK. The CDR3, as DNA: TGTGCCAGCAGCCTCCTTGGCCGGGACAGAGAAGAAGCTTTCTTT. Translation: CASSLLGRDREEAFF. Full variable domain (remainder filled in from reference TRBV14 and TRBJ1-1): EAGVTQFPSHSVIEKGQTVTLRCDPISGHDNLYWYRRVMGKEIKFLLHFVKESKQDESGMPNNRFLAERTGGTYSTLKVQPAELEDSGVYFCASSLLGRDREEAFFGQGTRLTVV.

This chain uses TRBV2 with TRBJ1-5; D possibly corresponds to TRBD1 (6 bases). Germline CDR1 is SNHLY and CDR2 is FYNNEI. There are 16 residues in the CDR3. V lost 0 bases, J lost 3 bases, and 12 bases lay in between. The CDR3 nucleotides are TGTGCCAGCAGTGAAGCACCAGGGGCTGCCAATCAGCCCCAGCATTTT. Residues: CASSEAPGAANQPQHF.

This clone occurred once. Its ends do not fully match the called genes, so a read error is possible. This chain uses TRBV12-3 or TRBV12-4 with TRBJ2-5, with 7 positions matching TRBD1. This CDR3 has 13 residues. CDR3 bases: TGTGCCAGCACTTTAGGGGGCCGGGAGACCCAGTACTTC. Translated: CASTLGGRETQYF.

This chain links TRBV2 with TRBJ1-5; 10 bases fit TRBD1. The CDR3 is 14 residues long. Per germline, CDR1 SNHLY and CDR2 FYNNEI. Trimming at V came to 7 bases and at J to 7 bases, leaving 7 bases not matched to a gene. The CDR3 sequence is CASNRGDRGQPQHF. As DNA, the CDR3 is TGTGCCAGCAACAGGGGGGACAGGGGACAGCCCCAGCATTTT. The full variable domain, completed using reference TRBV2 and TRBJ1-5, is EPEVTQTPSHQVTQMGQEVILRCVPISNHLYFYWYRQILGQKVEFLVSFYNNEISEKSEIFDDQFSVERPDGSNFTLKIRSTKLEDSAMYFCASNRGDRGQPQHFGDGTRLSIL.

J is TRBJ2-1 and V is TRBV19; possible D gene TRBD2, 5 bases. V was clipped by 4 bases and J by 8 bases, with 18 bases between them. The CDR3 contains 15 residues. Germline V gene data show CDR1 as LNHDA and CDR2 as SQIVND (reference sequence). The chain's CDR3 is CASSSYRTGKDEQFF. In nucleotides, the CDR3 is TGTGCCAGTAGTAGTTATCGGACGGGAAAGGATGAGCAGTTCTTC. Filled out from reference TRBV19 and TRBJ2-1, the complete variable domain reads DGGITQSPKYLFRKEGQNVTLSCEQNLNHDAMYWYRQDPGQGLRLIYYSQIVNDFQKGDIAEGYSVSREKKESFPLTVTSAQKNPTAFYLCASSSYRTGKDEQFFGPGTRLTVL.

The chain joins TRBV6-6 to TRBJ1-2, with 9 nucleotides matching TRBD1. V lost 6 bases to trimming and J lost 2 bases; unmatched junction nucleotides: 7. CDR3 size: 15 residues. Germline V gene data show CDR1 as MNHNY and CDR2 as SVGAGI (reference sequence). The CDR3 spells CASSDPGQGNYGYTF. The CDR3 DNA follows: TGTGCCAGCAGCGACCCGGGACAGGGCAACTATGGCTACACCTTC.

The V call is TRBV11-2, the J call TRBJ1-1; tentative D call: TRBD1 (5 bases). Trimming stripped 1 base from V and 5 bases from J, with 8 bases between. CDR1 is SGHAT and CDR2 is FQNNGV in the germline V gene. CDR3 length: 13 residues. In DNA, the CDR3 is TGTGCCAGCAGCTTAGTGGGGCAGACTGAAGCTTTCTTT. Protein sequence: CASSLVGQTEAFF.

This chain links TRBV7-9 with TRBJ1-4, with D possibly matching TRBD1 (6 bases). The germline gives CDR1 SEHNR, CDR2 FQNEAQ (reference sequence). This CDR3 spans 12 amino acids. The V end lost 6 bases, the J end lost 8 bases, and 10 bases lay between the germline ends. In DNA, the CDR3 is TGTGCCAGCAGTCTACAGGGAGAAAAACTGTTTTTT. This translates into CASSLQGEKLFF. Complete variable domain (other parts from reference TRBV7-9 and TRBJ1-4): DTGVSQNPRHKITKRGQNVTFRCDPISEHNRLYWYRQTLGQGPEFLTYFQNEAQLEKSRLLSDRFSAERPKGSFSTLEIQRTEQGDSAMYLCASSLQGEKLFFGSGTQLSVL.

J is TRBJ2-3 and V is TRBV15; 7 nucleotides align to TRBD1. CDR1 and CDR2 from the germline V gene are LNHNV and YYDKDF (reference sequence). This CDR3 is built from 17 residues. With V trimmed by 5 bases and J by 4 bases, 15 bases remained unmatched. The CDR3 spells CATSRGNDRVVPDTQYF. The CDR3 bases are TGTGCCACCAGCCGCGGAAACGACAGGGTGGTCCCAGATACGCAGTATTTT.

This clone was counted once. V and J are TRBV7-9 and TRBJ2-1, with 8 bases lining up with TRBD2. V shed 7 bases and J 1 base; nucleotides not matched to a gene: 12. CDR3 size: 17 residues. Germline CDR1 is SEHNR and CDR2 is FQNEAQ (reference sequence). CDR3 residues: CASTQTARGRSYNEQFF. Written as DNA, the CDR3 is TGTGCCAGCACCCAAACGGCCCGCGGGAGGTCCTACAATGAGCAGTTCTTC.

The chain has TRBV7-9 and TRBJ2-2, with D tentatively TRBD2 (5 bases). Trimming took off 5 bases at V and 2 bases at J, with 12 bases between the two ends. Germline V lookup: CDR1 SEHNR, CDR2 FQNEAQ (reference sequence). The CDR3 totals 15 residues. The CDR3 loop is CASSHEWTNTGELFF. The CDR3 coding sequence is TGTGCCAGCAGCCATGAATGGACTAACACCGGGGAGCTGTTTTTT. The complete variable domain, with remaining parts taken from reference TRBV7-9 and TRBJ2-2, reads DTGVSQNPRHKITKRGQNVTFRCDPISEHNRLYWYRQTLGQGPEFLTYFQNEAQLEKSRLLSDRFSAERPKGSFSTLEIQRTEQGDSAMYLCASSHEWTNTGELFFGEGSRLTVL.

This sequence joins TRBV29-1 and TRBJ2-2; D might be TRBD1 (5 bases). This CDR3 comprises 14 residues. Germline CDR1 and CDR2: SQVTM and ANQGSEA. The CDR3 DNA follows: TGCAACCCGGAACCCAGGGAGAACACCGGGGAGCTGTTTTTT. Its translation: CNPEPRENTGELFF.